These 27 T cell receptor beta chains came from one sample sequenced in a study of shared clonotypes between healthy human individuals (dated by TCRdb to the early 2020s). Libraries were made using the immunoSEQ multiplex PCR assay. The table was pulled from immuneACCESS by TCRdb, which kept in-frame rearrangements only. Such tables lose some clones; where checked, under half of the loss comes from unresolved V genes, and the rest has no known cause. The sample profile shows roughly 1,100,000 clones; around four fifths of them were found once. About 1.5% of the sample is held by the ten biggest clonotypes. Sequencing was carried out using memory CD4+ T cells sorted from blood. Read against the paper, the sample's cell subset or site label means: CD45RA-negative fraction. The receptors stem from a man aged 18 to 29 in good health.

Only a few counts were recorded for this clone. The CDR3 sequence: CSIRQENNQPQHF. In DNA form, the CDR3 reads TGCAGCATCCGACAGGAAAACAATCAGCCCCAGCATTTT. The chain has TRBV29-1 and TRBJ1-5, with D perhaps TRBD1 (6 bases). The CDR3 extends over 13 amino acids. Germline loops: CDR1 SQVTM, CDR2 ANQGSEA. Trimming shortened V by 8 bases and J by 3 bases, and 14 bases separated the two germline ends.

V usage is TRBV7-9 and J usage is TRBJ2-2; D not resolved. The germline V gene has CDR1 SEHNR and CDR2 FQNEAQ (reference sequence). CDR3 length: 14 residues. V was cut by 2 bases and J by 4 bases, with 8 bases left in between. As DNA, the CDR3 is TGTGCCAGCAGCTTAATCTGGGGCACCGGGGAGCTGTTTTTT. Residues: CASSLIWGTGELFF.

The chain joins TRBV7-6 to TRBJ2-7, with TRBD2 identical over 8 bases. The CDR3 has 16 amino acids. From germline, CDR1 is SGHVS and CDR2 FNYEAQ. The J segment lost 1 base and the V segment lost 0 bases, leaving 5 bases of the junction unmatched. CDR3 region: CASSLAGAGGSYEQYF. For the CDR3, the DNA is TGTGCCAGCAGCTTAGCCGGCGCGGGAGGTTCCTACGAGCAGTACTTC.

Points on this clone: A single base separates this from a much larger clone, so it may be a read error. This CDR3 is also generated by other DNA sequences in the sample. The gene calls are TRBV5-6 and TRBJ1-4, with D possibly being TRBD1 (6 bases). This CDR3 has 15 residues. V was shortened by 1 base and J by 0 bases, with 7 bases between the two germline ends. CDR1 and CDR2 from the germline V gene are SGHDT and YYEEEE. The CDR3 is CASSLRGATNEKLFF. CDR3 coding DNA: TGTGCCAGCAGCTTGAGGGGGGCAACTAATGAAAAACTGTTTTTT.

The chain uses TRBV18 and TRBJ2-3, with D possibly TRBD1 on 6 matching bases. The CDR3 totals 14 residues. Germline V gene lookup returns CDR1 KGHSH and CDR2 LQKENI. Trimming left V 3 bases short and J 4 bases short, with 11 bases between. CDR3: CASSPRGIPDTQYF. Written as DNA, the CDR3 is TGTGCCAGCTCACCGAGGGGGATCCCAGATACGCAGTATTTT.

This chain links TRBV15 with TRBJ2-3; 8 nucleotides match TRBD2. Germline-derived CDR1 and CDR2 are LNHNV and YYDKDF (reference sequence). This CDR3 spans 14 amino acids. The trim removed 7 bases at V and 2 bases at J, leaving 5 bases unmatched. CDR3: CATKRGPSTDTQYF. Here the CDR3 DNA reads TGTGCCACCAAGCGGGGGCCTTCCACAGATACGCAGTATTTT. Full variable domain (outside the CDR3, taken from reference TRBV15 and TRBJ2-3): DAMVIQNPRYQVTQFGKPVTLSCSQTLNHNVMYWYQQKSSQAPKLLFHYYDKDFNNEADTPDNFQSRRPNTSFCFLDIRSPGLGDTAMYLCATKRGPSTDTQYFGPGTRLTVL.

This chain connects TRBV14 to TRBJ2-6; TRBD1 might be the D (6 bases). This CDR3 comprises 18 residues. The V and J ends lost 2 bases and 4 bases respectively, with 18 bases between them. The germline gives CDR1 SGHDN, CDR2 FVKESK. The chain's CDR3 is CASSQLLGNRAGANVLTF. CDR3 nucleotide sequence: TGTGCCAGCAGCCAACTCCTGGGTAACAGGGCGGGGGCCAACGTCCTGACTTTC. Variable domain in full (rest from reference TRBV14 and TRBJ2-6): EAGVTQFPSHSVIEKGQTVTLRCDPISGHDNLYWYRRVMGKEIKFLLHFVKESKQDESGMPNNRFLAERTGGTYSTLKVQPAELEDSGVYFCASSQLLGNRAGANVLTFGAGSRLTVL.

The V call is TRBV2, the J call TRBJ2-5; 8 bases are shared with TRBD1. Germline values: CDR1 SNHLY, CDR2 FYNNEI. The J segment lost 7 bases and the V segment lost 3 bases, leaving 10 bases of the junction unmatched. The CDR3 runs 15 residues. The CDR3 loop reads CASSERTGLGGTQYF. The CDR3 nucleotides read TGTGCCAGCAGTGAGCGGACAGGGTTGGGGGGGACCCAGTACTTC. The full variable domain, rest sourced from reference TRBV2 and TRBJ2-5, is EPEVTQTPSHQVTQMGQEVILRCVPISNHLYFYWYRQILGQKVEFLVSFYNNEISEKSEIFDDQFSVERPDGSNFTLKIRSTKLEDSAMYFCASSERTGLGGTQYFGPGTRLLVL.

The J gene is TRBJ2-6, the V gene TRBV5-8; D not resolved. Germline loops: CDR1 SGHTS, CDR2 YDEGEE. The V gene lost 0 bases and the J gene lost 0 bases, with 16 bases spanning the gap. The CDR3 is made up of 19 amino acids. The chain's CDR3 is CASSLVVRVRSSGANVLTF. CDR3 DNA: TGTGCCAGCAGCTTGGTCGTTCGGGTTAGGAGCTCTGGGGCCAACGTCCTGACTTTC.

This clone appeared a few times. The CDR3 sequence: CASSRDRETQYF. The CDR3 coding sequence is TGTGCCAGCAGCCGGGACAGAGAGACCCAGTACTTC. This chain connects TRBV6-1 to TRBJ2-5, with 7 bases that match TRBD1. This CDR3 has 12 amino acids. From germline, CDR1 is MNHNS and CDR2 SASEGT. The ends lost 6 bases at V and 4 bases at J; junction bases unmatched: 2.

The chain is built from TRBV7-2 and TRBJ1-3, with TRBD1 matching 8 bases. J lost 0 bases, V lost 0 bases, and 10 bases had no gene match. The length of the CDR3 is 19 residues. The V gene's germline CDR1 is SGHTA and CDR2 FQGNSA. The CDR3 protein is CASSLAGGQVIISGNTIYF. CDR3 in DNA: TGTGCCAGCAGCTTAGCGGGGGGACAGGTCATCATCTCTGGAAACACCATATATTTT.

The rearrangement links TRBV7-6 to TRBJ2-3; 7 positions agree with TRBD2. V shed 0 bases, J shed 2 bases, and the junction held 2 bases outside the gene matches. CDR1 and CDR2 (germline): SGHVS, FNYEAQ. This CDR3 has 15 amino acids. CDR3: CASSLAAGYTDTQYF. DNA for the CDR3: TGTGCCAGCAGCTTAGCAGCGGGGTACACAGATACGCAGTATTTT.

The V and J genes are TRBV7-8 and TRBJ2-7; TRBD1 aligns across 10 bases. V lost 0 bases, J lost 7 bases, and 3 bases stayed unmatched. This CDR3 comprises 14 residues. Germline V gene lookup returns CDR1 SGHVS and CDR2 FQNEAQ. The CDR3 region has the DNA TGTGCCAGCAGCTTAGCCGGGACAGGGGATGAGCAGTACTTC. This translates into CASSLAGTGDEQYF. Based on the CDR3 plus reference TRBV7-8 and TRBJ2-7, the full variable domain is GAGVSQSPRYKVAKRGQDVALRCDPISGHVSLFWYQQALGQGPEFLTYFQNEAQLDKSGLPSDRFFAERPEGSVSTLKIQRTQQEDSAVYLCASSLAGTGDEQYFGPGTRLTVT.

The rearrangement joins TRBV9 to TRBJ2-1; 9 bases fit TRBD1. The V gene's germline CDR1 is SGDLS and CDR2 YYNGEE. This CDR3 comprises 15 residues. J was trimmed by 8 bases and V by 2 bases; bases with no gene match: 8. The CDR3 is CASSVGQGIGHEQFF. CDR3 nucleotides: TGTGCCAGCAGCGTCGGACAGGGGATTGGCCATGAGCAGTTCTTC.

V usage is TRBV7-6 and J usage is TRBJ1-1; D is possibly TRBD1 (6 bases). The CDR3 has 13 residues. V was pared by 7 bases and J by 6 bases, with 15 bases between. Germline CDR1 reads SGHVS; CDR2 reads FNYEAQ. CDR3 nucleotide sequence: TGTGCCAGCATCGGGCAGGGGATGTCTGAAGCTTTCTTT. Its translation: CASIGQGMSEAFF.

The chain links TRBV19 to TRBJ2-5, with 13 bases fitting TRBD2. From germline, CDR1 is LNHDA and CDR2 SQIVND (reference sequence). The trim removed 7 bases at V and 5 bases at J, leaving 10 bases unmatched. The CDR3 has 16 amino acids. CDR3 nucleotide sequence: TGTGCCAGTAACCCTACTAGCGGGGGGGCCTGGGAGACCCAGTACTTC. Translating gives CASNPTSGGAWETQYF.

The V gene is TRBV7-8, the J gene TRBJ2-7, with TRBD1 identical over 7 bases. V was clipped by 3 bases and J by 5 bases; unmatched bases: 16. Germline CDR1 reads SGHVS; CDR2 reads FQNEAQ. The CDR3 sequence is 17 residues long. CDR3 bases: TGTGCCAGCAGCTTCCGAGGTACGGCAGGGGGATATGACGAGCAGTACTTC. This sequence encodes CASSFRGTAGGYDEQYF. Looking up the rest from reference TRBV7-8 and TRBJ2-7 gives the full variable domain: GAGVSQSPRYKVAKRGQDVALRCDPISGHVSLFWYQQALGQGPEFLTYFQNEAQLDKSGLPSDRFFAERPEGSVSTLKIQRTQQEDSAVYLCASSFRGTAGGYDEQYFGPGTRLTVT.

CDR3 DNA sequence: TGTGCCTGGATCACCCTCGGGGGGGCAGCAGGAGAAAAACTGTTTTTT. As protein: CAWITLGGAAGEKLFF. The chain uses TRBV30 and TRBJ1-4; D perhaps matches TRBD1 (6 bases). Looked up from germline, CDR1 is GTSNPN and CDR2 is SVGIG (reference sequence). This CDR3 contains 16 residues. The V and J ends lost 4 bases and 8 bases respectively, with 23 bases between them.

The rearrangement links TRBV19 to TRBJ2-1; 7 bases are a match to TRBD2. CDR1 and CDR2 from the germline V gene are LNHDA and SQIVND (reference sequence). The CDR3 covers 16 residues. Trimming at V came to 6 bases and at J to 4 bases, leaving 12 bases not matched to a gene. The DNA for the CDR3 is TGTGCCAGTAGCCGGCAGATGGGCGGGGGATACAATGAGCAGTTCTTC. This translates into CASSRQMGGGYNEQFF. The whole variable domain, remainder taken from reference TRBV19 and TRBJ2-1, is DGGITQSPKYLFRKEGQNVTLSCEQNLNHDAMYWYRQDPGQGLRLIYYSQIVNDFQKGDIAEGYSVSREKKESFPLTVTSAQKNPTAFYLCASSRQMGGGYNEQFFGPGTRLTVL.

The chain recombines TRBV7-9 with TRBJ1-5; possibly TRBD1 for D (5 bases). There are 15 residues in the CDR3. From germline, CDR1 is SEHNR and CDR2 FQNEAQ (reference sequence). Trimming stripped 5 bases from V and 5 bases from J, with 16 bases between. CDR3 DNA sequence: TGTGCCAGCAGCCACGGCGGGACCCCCGATCAGCCCCAGCATTTT. It codes for CASSHGGTPDQPQHF.

In this sample, this clone turned up once. The chain links TRBV5-1 to TRBJ1-5, with a weak D call TRBD1 (6 bases). There are 14 residues in the CDR3. V lost 5 bases, J lost 9 bases, and 18 bases lay in between. Germline V lookup: CDR1 SGHRS, CDR2 YFSETQ. The CDR3 nucleotides read TGCGCCAGCAGTCCCTCCGGGGCGGGGGCGCCCCAGCATTTT. Translating it yields CASSPSGAGAPQHF. The variable domain in full, with the rest retrieved from reference TRBV5-1 and TRBJ1-5, is KAGVTQTPRYLIKTRGQQVTLSCSPISGHRSVSWYQQTPGQGLQFLFEYFSETQRNKGNFPGRFSGRQFSNSRSEMNVSTLELGDSALYLCASSPSGAGAPQHFGDGTRLSIL.

This clone was seen a few times. The chain carries TRBV21-1 and TRBJ1-5. TRBV21-1 constitutes a pseudogene. CDR3 length: 14 residues. The CDR3 loop is CAPIGGGTNQPQHF. CDR3 bases: TGTGCCCCTATCGGGGGGGGAACCAATCAGCCCCAGCATTTT.

This clone was detected only once. The chain is built from TRBV11-2 and TRBJ2-3; D may be TRBD2 (6 bases). The germline gives CDR1 SGHAT, CDR2 FQNNGV. The CDR3 spans 16 residues. V was pared by 1 base and J by 4 bases, with 15 bases between. CDR3 nucleotide sequence: TGTGCCAGCAGCTTAGGTGGTACGGGGGAGGCAGATACGCAGTATTTT. Protein sequence: CASSLGGTGEADTQYF.

The chain has TRBV6-5 and TRBJ1-1, with D perhaps TRBD1 (6 bases). Germline lookup yields CDR1 MNHEY and CDR2 SVGAGI. This CDR3 region has 13 residues. Trimming left V 3 bases short and J 5 bases short, with 10 bases between. In DNA, the CDR3 is TGTGCCAGCAGTTATACAGGGAGGACTGAAGCTTTCTTT. Its translation: CASSYTGRTEAFF.

This clone came up many times. This chain joins TRBV7-9 and TRBJ1-6; 7 bases agree with TRBD1. The germline V gene encodes CDR1 SEHNR and CDR2 FQNEAQ (reference sequence). After removal of 5 bases from V and 7 bases from J, the junction contained 8 bases not matched to a gene. The CDR3 loop spans 15 amino acids. The CDR3 bases are TGTGCCAGCAGCCCGGGACAGTCTAAGAATTCACCCCTCCACTTT. Its protein is CASSPGQSKNSPLHF.

The rearrangement links TRBV28 to TRBJ2-7, with D perhaps matching TRBD1 (5 bases). Germline lookup yields CDR1 MDHEN and CDR2 SYDVKM. V was shortened by 6 bases and J by 0 bases, with 15 bases between the two germline ends. There are 15 residues in the CDR3. CDR3 protein: CASSRAGPSSYEQYF. The CDR3 region has the DNA TGTGCCAGCAGCCGCGCAGGGCCGAGCTCCTACGAGCAGTACTTC.

Note on this clone: A read error may produce the germline difference seen at one junction end. V is TRBV5-4 and J is TRBJ1-6; TRBD1 agrees at 8 bases. CDR1 is SGHNT, CDR2 YYREEE, per germline (reference sequence). The CDR3 runs 15 residues. The CDR3 nucleotides read TGTGCCAGCAGCTTGGGCGCAGGGGGCCTTTCACTCCTCCACTTT. Its protein is CASSLGAGGLSLLHF.